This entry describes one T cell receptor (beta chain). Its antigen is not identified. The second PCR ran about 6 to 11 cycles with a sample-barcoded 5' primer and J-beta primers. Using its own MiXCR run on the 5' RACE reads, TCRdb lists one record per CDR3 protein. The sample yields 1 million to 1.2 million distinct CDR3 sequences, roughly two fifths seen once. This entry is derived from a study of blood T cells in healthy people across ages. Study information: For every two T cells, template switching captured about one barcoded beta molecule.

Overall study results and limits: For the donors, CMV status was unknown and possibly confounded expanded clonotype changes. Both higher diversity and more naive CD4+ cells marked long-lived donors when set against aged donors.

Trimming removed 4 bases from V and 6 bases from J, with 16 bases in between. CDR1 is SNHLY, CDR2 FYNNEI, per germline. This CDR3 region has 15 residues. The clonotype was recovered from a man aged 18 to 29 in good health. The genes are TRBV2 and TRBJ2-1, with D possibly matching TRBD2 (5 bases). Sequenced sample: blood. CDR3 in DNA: TGTGCCAGCAGTGGCGGTAGGGAGCGGAGCAATGAGCAGTTCTTC. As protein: CASSGGRERSNEQFF.